The 9 T cell receptor beta chains listed next were all sequenced from one sample in a study of blood T cells in healthy people across ages. It was with a sample-barcoded 5' primer and a J-beta primer mix that a second PCR of about 6 to 12 cycles was run. MiXCR was run by TCRdb on the 5' RACE reads, yielding one entry per CDR3 protein. The repertoire has 1.5 million to 2 million distinct CDR3 sequences, roughly 50% of them found once; the top ten carry more than 2%. The sequenced material came from blood. These receptors were obtained from a woman in her thirties or forties in good health.

The chain has TRBV14 and TRBJ1-2; D remains ambiguous. Germline V lookup: CDR1 SGHDN, CDR2 FVKESK. V lost 1 base and J 3 bases, leaving 12 bases between the germline ends. The CDR3 loop spans 15 amino acids. The CDR3 DNA reads TGTGCCAGCAGCCAAGGCCGCTACCTCGACTATGGCTACACCTTC. It specifies CASSQGRYLDYGYTF.

This clonotype came up a few times. The V and J genes are TRBV29-1 and TRBJ2-7; weak D call: TRBD2 (7 bases). The V end was cut by 6 bases, the J end by 2 bases, with 17 bases between. Germline loops: CDR1 SQVTM, CDR2 ANQGSEA. The CDR3 is 14 amino acids. The CDR3 nucleotides read TGCAGCGTCGACGATGGGGGGGCGGCCTACGAGCAGTACTTC. This gives the protein CSVDDGGAAYEQYF.

In this sample, this clonotype turned up once. The chain couples TRBV3-1 to TRBJ1-1; D not resolved. This CDR3 spans 12 amino acids. V dropped 1 base and J dropped 11 bases, with 11 bases sitting between them. In germline, CDR1 is LGHDT, CDR2 YNNKEL (reference sequence). The CDR3 nucleotides read TGTGCCAGCAGCCAAGTGCGGGGTAACGCTTTCTTT. Amino acid sequence: CASSQVRGNAFF.

Concerning this clonotype: One end of the junction varies from germline; a read error may be responsible. The gene calls are TRBV4-1 and TRBJ2-5; 8 bases are a match to TRBD1. CDR1 and CDR2 from the germline V gene are MGHRA and YSYEKL. This CDR3 contains 14 residues. In DNA form, the CDR3 reads TGCGCCACCAGCCAACAGGGGGTACAAGAGACCCAGTACTTC. The encoded protein is CATSQQGVQETQYF.

This clonotype was recorded a few times. This chain links TRBV4-1 with TRBJ2-5, with D uncertain. The germline gives CDR1 MGHRA, CDR2 YSYEKL. The V gene lost 0 bases and the J gene lost 4 bases, with 9 bases spanning the gap. CDR3 length equals 14 residues. The CDR3 here is CASSQDDTAETQYF. The CDR3 DNA reads TGCGCCAGCAGCCAAGATGATACGGCAGAGACCCAGTACTTC.

V usage is TRBV20-1 and J usage is TRBJ2-7; 7 positions match TRBD1. V dropped 5 bases and J dropped 5; count of bases not matched to a gene: 9. Looked up from germline, CDR1 is DFQATT and CDR2 is SNEGSKA (reference sequence). This CDR3 comprises 13 residues. CDR3 loop: CSALSGQINEQYF. The CDR3 DNA is TGCAGTGCTCTGTCGGGACAGATCAACGAGCAGTACTTC.

The V and J genes are TRBV28 and TRBJ2-1; 10 bases are a match to TRBD2. J was trimmed by 2 bases and V by 4 bases; bases with no gene match: 5. Looked up from germline, CDR1 is MDHEN and CDR2 is SYDVKM. The CDR3 is 16 amino acids. The CDR3 DNA sequence: TGTGCCAGCAGTTATGGTAGCGGGGGGCCCTACAATGAGCAGTTCTTC. It is translated as CASSYGSGGPYNEQFF.

This clonotype was picked up one time. CDR3 sequence (DNA): TGCGCCAGCAGCCTGGGAGAACATGGCTACACCTTC. Translated, it gives CASSLGEHGYTF. V usage is TRBV5-1 and J usage is TRBJ1-2; D remains unclear. From germline, CDR1 is SGHRS and CDR2 YFSETQ. The CDR3 runs 12 residues. Trimming pared 4 bases from V and 6 bases from J, leaving 10 bases between.

This chain links TRBV7-2 with TRBJ2-7; a weak D match, TRBD1 (5 bases). With 5 bases removed from V and 0 bases from J, the gap between germline ends came to 14 bases. The length of the CDR3 is 15 residues. Per germline, CDR1 SGHTA and CDR2 FQGNSA. The CDR3 reads CASSPDSINSYEQYF. DNA of the CDR3: TGTGCCAGCAGCCCTGACAGCATTAACTCCTACGAGCAGTACTTC.